The rows below give T cell receptor beta chains drawn from one sample of a study of blood T cell repertoires in COVID-19. Here immunoSEQ multiplex PCR was the method, and the copy in TCRdb shows in-frame clones only, minus some. The data show around 65,000 clones, about 82% seen once. The source material was peripheral blood. These receptors came from a human donor in a cohort sampled during active COVID-19. Both conserved end residues are part of each CDR3. The D gene is left open where the match is weak. The size field is filled for only some rows; it gives once, few, many or a size class.

clone size,J gene,V gene,D gene,CDR3 protein,CDR3 DNA
NA,TRBJ2-6,TRBV18,NA,CASSPPRVGWANVLTF,TGTGCCAGCTCACCACCGAGGGTAGGCTGGGCCAACGTCCTGACTTTC
NA,TRBJ1-6,TRBV28,TRBD1,CAARRGDRVISPLHF,TGTGCCGCAAGACGAGGGGACAGGGTGATTTCACCCCTCCACTTT
NA,TRBJ1-5,TRBV18,TRBD1,CASSDRQGGNQPQHF,TGTGCCAGCTCAGACCGACAGGGTGGCAATCAGCCCCAGCATTTT
NA,TRBJ1-4,TRBV19,TRBD1,CASSFDRVSEKLFF,TGTGCCAGTAGTTTTGACAGGGTGTCGGAAAAACTGTTTTTT
NA,TRBJ2-5,TRBV2,TRBD2,CASSEGLAGRTQYF,TGTGCCAGCAGTGAGGGACTAGCGGGCCGGACCCAGTACTTC
NA,TRBJ2-1,TRBV4-1,TRBD2,CASSQDPTSGAHLNLLF,TGCGCCAGCAGCCAAGATCCTACTAGCGGGGCTCACTTAAACTTGCTCTTC
NA,TRBJ2-1,TRBV5-1,NA,CASSLGPTAYNEQFF,TGCGCCAGCAGCTTGGGACCGACTGCCTACAATGAGCAGTTCTTC
NA,TRBJ2-3,TRBV9,NA,CASSAVPYSQYF,TGTGCCAGCAGCGCGGTTCCTTATTCGCAGTATTTT
few,TRBJ2-3,TRBV15,TRBD2,CATSRDRSGASSTDTQYF,TGTGCCACCAGCAGAGATAGGAGCGGGGCTTCTAGCACAGATACGCAGTATTTT
NA,TRBJ2-3,TRBV5-4,TRBD2,CASSFPSGATDTQYF,TGTGCCAGCAGCTTTCCCAGCGGGGCCACAGATACGCAGTATTTT
NA,TRBJ1-2,TRBV6-5,TRBD1,CASRKDRGGGYTF,TGTGCCAGCAGAAAAGACAGGGGCGGGGGCTACACCTTC
NA,TRBJ1-2,TRBV12-3/TRBV12-4,NA,CASSSGQIDGYTF,TGTGCCAGCAGCTCCGGACAGATTGACGGCTACACCTTC
NA,TRBJ1-1,TRBV6-5,NA,CASRGAYTEAFF,TGTGCCAGCAGAGGAGCGTACACTGAAGCTTTCTTT
NA,TRBJ2-1,TRBV29-1,NA,CSAGTHNEQFF,TGCAGCGCGGGGACACACAATGAGCAGTTCTTC
NA,TRBJ2-5,TRBV2,NA,CASSVTQLRQETQYF,TGTGCCAGCAGTGTTACACAGCTAAGACAAGAGACCCAGTACTTC
NA,TRBJ2-1,TRBV6-2/TRBV6-3,TRBD2,CASSYLGLAGVLYNEQFF,TGTGCCAGCAGTTACCTGGGACTAGCGGGCGTACTTTACAATGAGCAGTTCTTC
NA,TRBJ1-5,TRBV6-5,TRBD1,CASRAGGASNQPQHF,TGTGCCAGCAGGGCAGGGGGCGCCAGCAATCAGCCCCAGCATTTT
NA,TRBJ1-2,TRBV4-2,TRBD1,CASSQLQGSYGYTF,TGTGCCAGCAGCCAACTACAGGGGAGCTATGGCTACACCTTC
NA,TRBJ1-2,TRBV4-3,TRBD1,CASSQDRAGGFGYTF,TGCGCCAGCAGCCAAGATAGAGCAGGGGGTTTCGGCTACACCTTC
NA,TRBJ2-1,TRBV2,TRBD2,CASSEVRGLAGNEQFF,TGTGCCAGCAGTGAAGTACGCGGACTAGCGGGAAATGAGCAGTTCTTC
NA,TRBJ2-7,TRBV27,NA,CASSTLDTSYEQYF,TGTGCCAGCAGCACATTAGACACGTCCTACGAGCAGTACTTC
NA,TRBJ2-5,TRBV2,NA,CASSDGGGWETQYF,TGTGCCAGCAGTGACGGAGGGGGCTGGGAGACCCAGTACTTC
NA,TRBJ1-3,TRBV7-9,NA,CASSRTASGNTIYF,TGTGCCAGCAGCCGGACAGCCTCTGGAAACACCATATATTTT
NA,TRBJ2-7,TRBV12-3/TRBV12-4,NA,CASSPSWREQYF,TGTGCCAGCAGTCCCAGCTGGAGGGAGCAGTACTTC
few,TRBJ1-2,TRBV5-6,TRBD1,CASSPGTGESNYGYTF,TGTGCCAGCAGCCCCGGGACAGGGGAGTCTAACTATGGCTACACCTTC
few,TRBJ1-2,TRBV5-8,NA,CASSLPRSAYGYTF,TGTGCCAGCAGCTTGCCGAGGTCCGCCTATGGCTACACCTTC
once,TRBJ2-1,TRBV7-8,TRBD1,CASRATGGRYNEQFF,TGTGCCAGCAGGGCGACAGGGGGAAGATACAATGAGCAGTTCTTC
NA,TRBJ1-1,TRBV5-4,NA,CASSAAVQGNTEAFF,TGTGCCAGCAGCGCGGCGGTACAGGGGAACACTGAAGCTTTCTTT
NA,TRBJ1-2,TRBV6-6,NA,CASSQRTDYGYTF,TGTGCCAGCAGTCAGCGGACAGACTATGGCTACACCTTC
NA,TRBJ2-1,TRBV5-1,NA,CASSLAGRLQFF,TGCGCCAGCAGCTTGGCTGGGAGGTTGCAGTTCTTC
few,TRBJ2-7,TRBV30,NA,CAWSLSRYEQYF,TGTGCCTGGAGTTTGAGCCGTTACGAGCAGTACTTC
NA,TRBJ1-1,TRBV14,NA,CASSRNTGRAFF,TGTGCCAGCAGCCGGAATACGGGTAGAGCTTTCTTT
NA,TRBJ2-7,TRBV9,NA,CASSQTAVTGSEQYF,TGTGCCAGCAGCCAAACCGCCGTGACAGGTTCCGAGCAGTACTTC
once,TRBJ1-6,TRBV2,NA,CASSTQGPYNSPLHF,TGTGCCAGCAGCACACAGGGACCCTATAATTCACCCCTCCACTTT
NA,TRBJ2-2,TRBV30,NA,CAWSVWRELFF,TGTGCCTGGAGTGTCTGGCGGGAGCTGTTTTTT
NA,TRBJ1-5,TRBV2,NA,CASKQGNQPQHF,TGTGCCAGCAAACAGGGCAATCAGCCCCAGCATTTT
NA,TRBJ1-2,TRBV7-2,NA,CASSVQGGGYGYTF,TGTGCCAGCAGCGTACAGGGTGGGGGCTATGGCTACACCTTC
NA,TRBJ2-6,TRBV28,NA,CASSPTGASGANVLTF,TGTGCCAGCAGTCCTACAGGAGCCTCTGGGGCCAACGTCCTGACTTTC
few,TRBJ2-1,TRBV19,NA,CASTGTPGGPYNEQFF,TGTGCCAGTACCGGCACGCCGGGGGGCCCCTACAATGAGCAGTTCTTC
few,TRBJ1-2,TRBV5-1,TRBD1,CASSLGQGASGYTF,TGCGCCAGCAGCTTGGGACAGGGGGCGAGTGGCTACACCTTC
NA,TRBJ2-2,TRBV5-1,TRBD2,CASSRTSGGTNTGELFF,TGCGCCAGCAGCCGGACTAGCGGGGGGACGAACACCGGGGAGCTGTTTTTT
many,TRBJ1-1,TRBV6-5,TRBD1,CASIRTGGSTEAFF,TGTGCCAGCATTAGGACAGGGGGGAGCACTGAAGCTTTCTTT
few,TRBJ1-1,TRBV12-3/TRBV12-4,TRBD1,CASSSKQGAEAFF,TGTGCCAGCAGTTCAAAACAGGGGGCGGAAGCTTTCTTT
NA,TRBJ1-4,TRBV5-1,NA,CASSFGATNEKLFF,TGCGCCAGCAGCTTTGGAGCAACTAATGAAAAACTGTTTTTT
few,TRBJ2-3,TRBV7-9,NA,CASSLGAGDTQYF,TGTGCCAGCAGCTTAGGGGCGGGGGATACGCAGTATTTT
NA,TRBJ1-4,TRBV18,NA,CASSQSIGDNEKLFF,TGTGCCAGCTCACAATCTATCGGTGATAATGAAAAACTGTTTTTT